This T cell receptor (beta chain) was sequenced for a study of T cell repertoires in ileal Crohn's disease. V was cut by 7 bases and J by 3 bases, with 10 bases left in between. Germline lookup yields CDR1 MNHEY and CDR2 SVGAGI. This CDR3 contains 12 residues. Eligibility required adulthood, ileal or ileocolonic Crohn's disease and indicated ileocolonic resection. Per sample, roughly 500 nanograms of biopsy DNA were TCRB immunosequenced. Some clones are missing from TCRdb's copy, which holds only in-frame ones; the method was immunoSEQ multiplex PCR. The data hold about 6,600 clones, with less than 80% observed a single time.

The sequencing sample was made of ileal tissue. The V and J genes are TRBV6-5 and TRBJ2-7; TRBD1 might be the D (6 bases). The source is an adult with Crohn's disease. The CDR3: CASNSGVYEQYF. The CDR3 coding sequence is TGTGCCAGCAATTCAGGGGTCTACGAGCAGTACTTC.